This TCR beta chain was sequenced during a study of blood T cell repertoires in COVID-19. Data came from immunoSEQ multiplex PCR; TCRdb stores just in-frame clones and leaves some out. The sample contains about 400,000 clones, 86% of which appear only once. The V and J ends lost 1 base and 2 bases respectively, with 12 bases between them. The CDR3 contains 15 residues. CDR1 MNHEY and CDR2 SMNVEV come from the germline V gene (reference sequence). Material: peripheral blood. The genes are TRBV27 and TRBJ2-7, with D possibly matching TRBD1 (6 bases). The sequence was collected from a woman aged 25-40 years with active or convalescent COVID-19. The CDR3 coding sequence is TGTGCCAGCAGTTTATTTGCAGGGGTAGCCTACGAGCAGTACTTC. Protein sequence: CASSLFAGVAYEQYF.